This TCR beta chain was recovered during a study of blood T cell repertoires in COVID-19 (dated by TCRdb to about 2020). A note on the overall study: Samples from collaborators originated in the United States, Italy and Spain and spanned both the acute and convalescent phases of COVID-19. A de-identified subject ID, COVID-19 status, age in years and sex were almost always included in the sample metadata. Samples were obtained from the ongoing ImmuneRACE study (first 160 participants) and from 1,200 or so subjects provided by 6 global collaborators. The material from the prospective study consisted of cDNA or gDNA derived from T cells, B-cell-depleted T cells, or PBMCs. Where available, HLA class I and class II types were obtained from metadata supplied by the sample provider rather than from assay-based typing. The repertoires were made available in a free public database intended to serve as a resource for research on the immune response to SARS-CoV-2. Subjects who had been exposed to COVID-19, were actively infected with it, or had recovered from it provided the deeply sampled blood TCRbeta repertoires that made up the dataset.

CDR1 is given as WNHNN and CDR2 as SYGVQD, both from the germline V gene (reference sequence). V has 5 bases trimmed and J has 5 bases trimmed; junction bases matching no gene number 3. The CDR3 contains 13 residues, cysteine and phenylalanine counted. Only CDR3 DNA remains: 39 bases, in frame from the first base. The paper's findings and limits, for the study overall: Clinical and demographic metadata were provided uncurated, with the amount varying by source and participant.

The collaborating institutions used their own protocols to collect whole blood in K2EDTA tubes. Collaborator samples were shipped for TCRbeta analysis as frozen whole blood, isolated PBMCs, or DNA extracted from either sample type. This clone is a singleton in its sample. Its antigen is still unknown. Base qualities were left out, and no much larger clone turns up one base away. TCRbeta CDR3 regions were amplified from genomic DNA by means of the immunoSEQ Assay, a bias-controlled multiplex PCR. Under the source paper's analysis protocol: The number of nucleated cells in each sample was estimated from the amplification of reference gene primers within the assay. Sequence reads were collapsed and filtered to measure the absolute abundance of every unique TCRbeta CDR3 rearrangement. For each sample, productive Simpson clonality was calculated by taking the square root of Simpson's diversity index across productive rearrangements. What TCRdb holds here is the immuneACCESS table cut down to in-frame rearrangements. Part of the clones is not present; checked against another copy, under half of the missing clones reflect an unresolved V gene, and the others are unexplained. Clonal size and the V and J genes are those of that table, whereas D and trimming came from the DNA. Counted in this sample were some 40,000 clones; around nine tenths of them appeared once. The ten largest make up 2% to 2.5% of the sample.

Sequencing used peripheral blood. This sequence uses TRBV10-1 and TRBJ1-1; 9 middle bases align to TRBD1. The TCR sequence derives from a human donor in a cohort sampled during active COVID-19. The CDR3 reads as follows: CASSRDRETEAFF. The DNA sequence follows: TGCGCCAGCAGTAGGGACAGGGAAACTGAAGCTTTCTTT.